This T cell receptor beta chain comes out of a study of blood T cell repertoires in COVID-19 (dated by TCRdb to the early 2020s). Regarding the research as a whole: Collaborator samples came from the United States, Italy and Spain and covered acute and convalescent phases of COVID-19. Nearly every sample came with metadata listing a de-identified subject ID, COVID-19 status, age in years and sex. The samples were drawn from the first 160 participants of the ongoing ImmuneRACE study and from under 1,500 subjects provided by 6 global collaborators. The repertoires were released in a freely available public database intended as a resource for research on the immune response to SARS-CoV-2. The material from the prospective study consisted of cDNA or gDNA derived from T cells, B-cell-depleted T cells, or PBMCs. Subjects who had been exposed to COVID-19, were actively infected with it, or had recovered from it provided the deeply sampled blood TCRbeta repertoires that made up the dataset. Where available, HLA class I and class II types were obtained from metadata supplied by the sample provider rather than from assay-based typing. General conclusions and limits of the study: Clinical and demographic metadata were provided uncurated, with the amount varying by source and participant.

A word on this clone: Its antigen remains undetermined. No base quality information exists; no much larger clone differs at one position.

The germline V gene sets CDR1 to LGHNA and CDR2 to YSLEER. Including cysteine and phenylalanine, the CDR3 has 18 amino acids. Only the CDR3 region is kept as DNA, spanning 54 bases read in frame from base 1. Trimming accounts for 4 bases at V and 2 bases at J, while the number of junction bases matched to no gene is 10. TCRbeta CDR3 regions were amplified from genomic DNA by means of the immunoSEQ Assay, a bias-controlled multiplex PCR. On the authors' methods: The number of nucleated cells in each sample was estimated from the amplification of reference gene primers within the assay. To quantify the absolute abundance of each unique TCRbeta CDR3 rearrangement, sequence reads were collapsed and filtered. For each sample, productive Simpson clonality was calculated as the square root of Simpson's diversity index over productive rearrangements. The clones in this table, taken by TCRdb from immuneACCESS, are in-frame only. Not every clone is retained; where verified, under half of the shortfall comes from an unresolved V gene, and the cause of the rest is unknown. Clone size and V and J calls were adopted from that table, with D and trimming inferred from the DNA. Here the sample has a few hundred thousand clones; roughly nine tenths occur a single time. The leading ten clones occupy approximately 1.2% of the sample.

In the prospective study, participants were about 18 to 95 years old, resided in 25 or so geographic areas of the United States, and were enrolled through a virtual design. To assign participants to cohorts, the prospective study relied on clinical history that participants themselves reported in a screening survey and a study questionnaire. In the prospective study, whole blood, serum and a nasopharyngeal or oropharyngeal swab were collected from each participant by mobile phlebotomists. Prospective study participants could optionally give additional blood draws and questionnaires over a roughly 2-month period. Before DNA extraction, blood samples from the prospective study were shipped at room temperature or frozen.

The sample consisted of PBMCs or T cells enriched from blood (not recorded which). The sequence links TRBV4-3 to TRBJ2-2; 10 bases in the junction line up with TRBD2. This clonotype originated in a human donor in a cohort exposed to, infected with or recovered from COVID-19 (not recorded which). The donor label of this sample is uncertain. The DNA reads as follows: TGCGCCAGCAGCCGAGCTTTAGCGGGGGGCTCTAACACCGGGGAGCTGTTTTTT. The resulting protein is CASSRALAGGSNTGELFF.